The 32 T cell receptor beta chains below come from one sample, sequenced in a study of T-cell reconstitution after alpha-beta-depleted transplantation in children. The authors prepared the TCRbeta library with unique molecular identifiers. Each CDR3 protein gets one entry after TCRdb re-called the PCR reads with MiXCR. The profile covers some 15,000 distinct CDR3 sequences, with around 5.8% appearing a single time and about 7.2% taken by the ten largest. The sequencing used PBMCs, collected before TCRalphabeta/CD19-depleted stem cell transplant. The receptors were gathered from a boy aged 5 to 17 with acute lymphoblastic leukemia, due to receive a stem cell transplant.

The V gene is TRBV5-3, the J gene TRBJ1-5, with D unresolved. TRBV5-3 is assigned to the ORF class and has an uncertain function. The CDR3 length is 14 residues. V lost 9 bases and J lost 4, with 17 bases in between. The CDR3 DNA follows: TGTGCCATCGGACCCAGGCAATGGAATCAGCCCCAGCATTTT. The encoded protein is CAIGPRQWNQPQHF.

This clonotype appeared many times. The chain has TRBV12-3 or TRBV12-4 and TRBJ2-1, with TRBD2 as a possible D gene (7 bases). The CDR3 loop spans 17 amino acids. V dropped 6 bases and J dropped 4 bases, with 22 bases sitting between them. CDR3 protein: CASSHSSEGGGYNEQFF. Here the CDR3 DNA reads TGTGCCAGCAGCCACTCCTCCGAGGGGGGGGGGTACAATGAGCAGTTCTTC.

This clonotype appeared once. This chain uses TRBV6-1 with TRBJ1-2, with 12 bases lining up with TRBD1. Trimming at V came to 4 bases and at J to 1 base, leaving 10 bases not matched to a gene. The CDR3 is 18 residues long. Germline CDR1 and CDR2: MNHNS and SASEGT. CDR3 amino acids: CASSGGDRGRGVNYGYTF. CDR3 sequence (DNA): TGTGCCAGCAGTGGGGGGGACAGGGGGCGCGGGGTTAACTATGGCTACACCTTC.

This clonotype was detected ten times or more. The junction shows a germline mismatch at one end, possibly a read error. The chain uses TRBV20-1 and TRBJ2-1; 14 positions agree with TRBD2. Germline values: CDR1 DFQATT, CDR2 SNEGSKA (reference sequence). This CDR3 is built from 17 residues. CDR3 coding DNA: TGCTGTGCTGGAGACAGTCGACTAGCGGGGGGGCGCAATGAGCAGTTCTTC. It translates to CCAGDSRLAGGRNEQFF.

This clonotype occurred many times. The genes are TRBV4-1 and TRBJ2-7, with 9 nucleotides matching TRBD1. J gave up 3 bases and V 3 bases, and 18 bases lay outside the gene matches. This CDR3 is 19 amino acids long. Germline assignment: CDR1 MGHRA and CDR2 YSYEKL. The CDR3 coding sequence is TGCGCCAGCAGCCACCTAAGGGGACAGGGAGCCGGCGGGAGCTACGAGCAGTACTTC. It is translated as CASSHLRGQGAGGSYEQYF.

The chain combines TRBV7-8 with TRBJ1-5; unclear D gene. Germline assignment: CDR1 SGHVS and CDR2 FQNEAQ. This CDR3 spans 14 amino acids. The germline V and J ends were trimmed by 10 bases and 4 bases, with 17 bases remaining between them. This chain's CDR3 is CAMRPRQWNQPQHF. The CDR3 DNA is TGTGCCATGAGACCCAGACAATGGAATCAGCCCCAGCATTTT.

This clonotype was detected many times. The rearrangement links TRBV2 to TRBJ2-1; 10 bases match TRBD2. Germline values: CDR1 SNHLY, CDR2 FYNNEI. The CDR3 totals 15 residues. Trimming cost V 5 bases and J 4 bases; bases outside gene matches: 5. The CDR3 is CASSLASGGYNEQFF. Written as DNA, the CDR3 is TGTGCCAGCAGTTTGGCTAGCGGGGGATACAATGAGCAGTTCTTC.

Ten or more counts support this clonotype. J is TRBJ1-1 and V is TRBV6-1, with TRBD1 identical over 9 bases. The length of the CDR3 is 15 residues. CDR1 MNHNS and CDR2 SASEGT come from the germline V gene. The V gene end was trimmed by 3 bases and the J gene end by 1 base; junction bases not matched to a gene: 3. CDR3 DNA: TGTGCCAGCAGTGAGCTGGGACAGGGGAACACTGAAGCTTTCTTT. Residues: CASSELGQGNTEAFF.

This clonotype has a count of ten or more. The rearrangement uses TRBV7-6 and TRBJ2-5; the D gene could be TRBD1 or TRBD2 (7 bases each). This CDR3 region has 18 residues. Germline V CDR1 and CDR2: SGHVS, FNYEAQ. The germline V and J ends were trimmed by 5 bases and 0 bases, with 22 bases remaining between them. The CDR3 DNA is TGTGCCAGCAGCCTAGGGTTTAGGGGGCGGGGGTACCAAGAGACCCAGTACTTC. It encodes CASSLGFRGRGYQETQYF.

This clonotype was found many times. The chain is built from TRBV20-1 and TRBJ2-1; D is possibly TRBD1 (7 bases). Germline V gene data show CDR1 as DFQATT and CDR2 as SNEGSKA (reference sequence). Trimming pared 0 bases from V and 4 bases from J, leaving 16 bases between. The CDR3 consists of 16 residues. CDR3 nucleotides: TGCAGTGCTAGAGATTATCAGGGGGGAGGTTACAATGAGCAGTTCTTC. It translates to CSARDYQGGGYNEQFF.

This clonotype was recorded many times. This rearrangement joins TRBV3-1 to TRBJ2-2; 7 positions match TRBD1. Trimming removed 4 bases from V and 2 bases from J; junction bases left unmatched: 4. CDR3 size: 15 residues. Germline CDR1 and CDR2: LGHDT and YNNKEL (reference sequence). The CDR3 sequence is CASSPRDSNTGELFF. For the CDR3, the DNA is TGTGCCAGCAGCCCCCGGGACAGCAACACCGGGGAGCTGTTTTTT.

In this sample, this clonotype is medium-sized. The rearrangement uses TRBV28 and TRBJ2-1, with D maybe TRBD1 (5 bases). The germline V gene has CDR1 MDHEN and CDR2 SYDVKM. With 5 bases removed from V and 11 bases from J, the gap between germline ends came to 16 bases. The length of the CDR3 is 13 residues. The CDR3 reads CASSESGPLKQFF. The DNA of the CDR3 is TGTGCCAGCAGTGAATCAGGGCCTCTTAAGCAGTTCTTC.

Many counts were recorded for this clonotype. At one end the junction does not follow the germline gene, possibly because of a read error. V is TRBV20-1 and J is TRBJ2-1, with D perhaps TRBD2 (6 bases). Germline loops: CDR1 DFQATT, CDR2 SNEGSKA (reference sequence). The CDR3 totals 13 residues. Here the CDR3 reads CSASRDSSNEQFF. CDR3 bases: TGCAGTGCTAGTCGGGACTCCTCCAATGAGCAGTTCTTC.

The sample holds many counts of this clonotype. This chain joins TRBV7-2 and TRBJ2-1; TRBD1 matches 9 bases. CDR1 SGHTA and CDR2 FQGNSA come from the germline V gene. V was pared by 5 bases and J by 6 bases, with 8 bases of the junction left unmatched. The CDR3 is made up of 15 amino acids. The CDR3: CASSLQGARGNEQFF. The CDR3, as DNA: TGTGCCAGCAGCCTACAGGGGGCGAGGGGCAATGAGCAGTTCTTC.

The gene calls are TRBV11-3 and TRBJ1-5; D is unclear. V was shortened by 0 bases and J by 0 bases, with 6 bases between the two germline ends. The V gene's germline CDR1 is SGHNT and CDR2 YENEEA. There are 15 residues in the CDR3. The CDR3 DNA reads as TGTGCCAGCAGCTTAGATCCCTATAGCAATCAGCCCCAGCATTTT. Protein sequence: CASSLDPYSNQPQHF.

By share, this clonotype counts as medium-sized (0.01 to 0.1%). The chain joins TRBV7-8 to TRBJ2-7; a possible D gene is TRBD1 (5 bases). Trimming removed 1 base from V and 0 bases from J, with 13 bases in between. This CDR3 region has 16 residues. In germline, CDR1 is SGHVS, CDR2 FQNEAQ. CDR3: CASSLGQQESSYEQYF. The CDR3 DNA sequence: TGTGCCAGCAGCTTAGGACAACAGGAGAGCTCCTACGAGCAGTACTTC.

This clonotype appeared many times. V is TRBV29-1 and J is TRBJ2-3, with TRBD2 as a possible D gene (5 bases). The CDR3 is made up of 14 amino acids. Trimming left V 5 bases short and J 0 bases short, with 12 bases between. The V gene's germline CDR1 is SQVTM and CDR2 ANQGSEA. CDR3 in DNA: TGCAGCGTTAGAGCGGCGGCGAGCACAGATACGCAGTATTTT. Translating gives CSVRAAASTDTQYF.

A few counts support this clonotype. The genes are TRBV19 and TRBJ2-3, with 8 bases matching TRBD1. The J segment lost 5 bases and the V segment lost 2 bases, leaving 9 bases of the junction unmatched. Looked up from germline, CDR1 is LNHDA and CDR2 is SQIVND (reference sequence). The CDR3 spans 16 residues. Here the CDR3 reads CASSIQGARTRDTQYF. The DNA of the CDR3 is TGTGCCAGTAGTATACAGGGGGCCCGTACAAGAGATACGCAGTATTTT.

By proportion, this clonotype is medium-sized (0.01 to 0.1%). The gene calls are TRBV12-3 or TRBV12-4 and TRBJ1-3, with a possible D match to TRBD1 (5 bases). With 0 bases removed from V and 0 bases from J, the gap between germline ends came to 6 bases. The CDR3 length is 15 residues. CDR3 sequence: CASSLAGTSGNTIYF. The CDR3 DNA follows: TGTGCCAGCAGTTTAGCGGGGACCTCTGGAAACACCATATATTTT.

The sample holds many counts of this clonotype. This rearrangement joins TRBV3-1 to TRBJ1-2; maybe TRBD1 (5 bases). This CDR3 comprises 14 residues. Germline loops: CDR1 LGHDT, CDR2 YNNKEL (reference sequence). Trimming shortened V by 1 base and J by 6 bases, and 12 bases separated the two germline ends. The CDR3 sequence: CASSQVWGGNGYTF. CDR3 bases: TGTGCCAGCAGCCAAGTCTGGGGGGGGAATGGCTACACCTTC.

This clonotype was recorded many times. V usage is TRBV20-1 and J usage is TRBJ2-7; D uncertain. The germline V gene encodes CDR1 DFQATT and CDR2 SNEGSKA (reference sequence). The CDR3 is 13 residues long. V shed 2 bases and J shed 6 bases, with 14 bases lying between them. The CDR3 loop is CSARLFLASEQYF. The CDR3 DNA is TGCAGTGCTAGATTATTCCTCGCGTCCGAGCAGTACTTC.

In this sample, this clonotype turned up many times. The chain uses TRBV27 and TRBJ2-3; D may be TRBD2 (7 bases). CDR3 length equals 16 residues. CDR1 and CDR2 (germline): MNHEY, SMNVEV (reference sequence). Trimming cost V 6 bases and J 4 bases, with 20 bases left between them. The CDR3 DNA reads TGTGCCAGCAGGATATTGGGGGGGGGCGCCCCAGATACGCAGTATTTT. Translating gives CASRILGGGAPDTQYF.

The table lists this clonotype with many counts. The rearrangement uses TRBV18 and TRBJ1-1; D unclear. Trimming removed 3 bases from V and 9 bases from J, with 14 bases in between. The CDR3 extends over 13 amino acids. CDR1 KGHSH and CDR2 LQKENI come from the germline V gene. CDR3 amino acids: CASSPPSRGKAFF. In DNA, the CDR3 is TGTGCCAGCTCACCCCCCTCCAGAGGGAAAGCTTTCTTT.

At least ten counts were recorded for this clonotype. V is TRBV28 and J is TRBJ1-6; 8 bases agree with TRBD1. J was trimmed by 7 bases and V by 4 bases; bases with no gene match: 3. CDR1 and CDR2 from the germline V gene are MDHEN and SYDVKM. CDR3 size: 14 residues. The CDR3 spells CASSYGQGNSPLHF. As DNA, the CDR3 is TGTGCCAGCAGTTACGGACAGGGAAATTCACCCCTCCACTTT. Combining the CDR3 with reference TRBV28 and TRBJ1-6 gives the whole variable domain DVKVTQSSRYLVKRTGEKVFLECVQDMDHENMFWYRQDPGLGLRLIYFSYDVKMKEKGDIPEGYSVSREKKERFSLILESASTNQTSMYLCASSYGQGNSPLHFGNGTRLTVT.

This clonotype has a handful of counts. The chain carries TRBV10-2 and TRBJ2-7, with D tentatively TRBD1 (5 bases). Germline CDR1 reads WSHSY; CDR2 reads SAAADI. There are 17 residues in the CDR3. The V end lost 1 base, the J end lost 1 base, and 17 bases lay between the germline ends. The CDR3 DNA is TGCGCCAGCAGTGAGTTAAAAGGGGATGGTGGTTCCTACGAGCAGTACTTC. Protein: CASSELKGDGGSYEQYF.

This clonotype has more than one count but fewer than ten. As DNA, the CDR3 is TGTGCCAGCAGCCAGGGGGGGCGGACAGGGGGATACAATGAGCAGTTCTTC. Its protein is CASSQGGRTGGYNEQFF. The V gene is TRBV4-2, the J gene TRBJ2-1; TRBD1 aligns across 10 bases. CDR3 length: 17 residues. Germline CDR1 and CDR2: LGHNA and YNFKEQ. J was trimmed by 4 bases and V by 3 bases; bases with no gene match: 9.

This clonotype has a count of ten or more. This chain connects TRBV7-9 to TRBJ2-1, with D unresolved. The CDR3 covers 13 residues. CDR1 SEHNR and CDR2 FQNEAQ come from the germline V gene (reference sequence). Trimming pared 5 bases from V and 3 bases from J, leaving 8 bases between. CDR3 residues: CASSPYDYNEQFF. CDR3 coding DNA: TGTGCCAGCAGCCCCTATGACTACAATGAGCAGTTCTTC.

This sequence joins TRBV4-1 and TRBJ2-7; D uncertain. V lost 3 bases and J lost 3, with 9 bases in between. Germline-derived CDR1 and CDR2 are MGHRA and YSYEKL. This CDR3 has 13 amino acids. The CDR3 DNA is TGCGCCAGCAGCCATGGCGGACGCTACGAGCAGTACGTC. Amino acid sequence: CASSHGGRYEQYV.

The table lists this clonotype with many counts. J is TRBJ2-7 and V is TRBV5-5; D remains ambiguous. Germline lookup yields CDR1 SGHKS and CDR2 YYEKEE (reference sequence). This CDR3 comprises 13 residues. Between the trimmed V and J ends, which lost 1 base and 4 bases, there was a span of 9 bases. Written as DNA, the CDR3 is TGTGCCAGCAGCTTGTATCTGGGATACGAGCAGTACTTC. Translating gives CASSLYLGYEQYF. Variable domain in full (rest from reference TRBV5-5 and TRBJ2-7): DAGVTQSPTHLIKTRGQQVTLRCSPISGHKSVSWYQQVLGQGPQFIFQYYEKEERGRGNFPDRFSARQFPNYSSELNVNALLLGDSALYLCASSLYLGYEQYFGPGTRLTVT.

This clonotype came up many times. The J gene is TRBJ1-6, the V gene TRBV14, with D tentatively TRBD1 (6 bases). Germline loops: CDR1 SGHDN, CDR2 FVKESK. The germline V and J ends were trimmed by 5 bases and 7 bases, with 15 bases remaining between them. The CDR3 consists of 15 residues. Here the CDR3 reads CASSESGGGNSPLHF. DNA of the CDR3: TGTGCCAGCAGCGAATCAGGAGGGGGAAATTCACCCCTCCACTTT.

The chain links TRBV3-1 to TRBJ1-5; the D is unclear. The germline V gene encodes CDR1 LGHDT and CDR2 YNNKEL (reference sequence). The CDR3 sequence is 12 residues long. V was pared by 6 bases and J by 5 bases, with 8 bases between. As DNA, the CDR3 is TGTGCCAGCAGTCTTGGGGATCAGCCCCAGCATTTT. It codes for CASSLGDQPQHF.

This clonotype appeared many times. The chain has TRBV6-5 and TRBJ1-5; no clear D. From germline, CDR1 is MNHEY and CDR2 SVGAGI. This CDR3 spans 13 amino acids. With 6 bases removed from V and 4 bases from J, the gap between germline ends came to 10 bases. CDR3 nucleotides: TGTGCCAGCAGATCCCAGGAAAATCAGCCCCAGCATTTT. Its protein product is CASRSQENQPQHF.